The rows below give T cell receptor beta chains drawn from one sample of a study of T cells in Graves' hyperthyroidism and ophthalmopathy. TCRdb redid the calling of the multiplex PCR reads with MiXCR, one entry per CDR3 protein. The top ten clones hold around 12% of a sample with hundreds of thousands of distinct CDR3 sequences, about 14% of them seen once. Sequencing was done on a sample of blood. The receptors were sampled from a woman between 50 and 59 years old with Graves' ophthalmopathy. The CDR3 runs from the conserved cysteine through the conserved F or W. D genes are given only for firm matches. Rows give clone size only sometimes, using once, few, many, or a class for an expanded clone.

TRBJ2-1 | NA | TRBV11-3 | many | CASSYSFSSHNEQFF | TGTGCCAGCAGCTATTCATTTTCGTCCCACAATGAGCAGTTCTTC
TRBJ2-5 | NA | TRBV19 | few | CASSAWEQGKETQYF | TGTGCCAGTAGTGCCTGGGAACAGGGAAAAGAGACCCAGTACTTC
TRBJ2-7 | TRBD1 | TRBV20-1 | few | CSAQGDPPSYEQYF | TGCAGTGCCCAGGGGGACCCCCCATCCTACGAGCAGTACTTC
TRBJ2-4 | NA | TRBV27 | few | CASSLYSSGATDSKNIQYF | TGTGCCAGCAGTTTATATTCAAGTGGGGCCACCGATTCCAAAAACATTCAGTACTTC
TRBJ2-5 | TRBD1 | TRBV5-1 | NA | CASAMGQVETQYF | TGCGCCAGCGCTATGGGACAGGTGGAGACCCAGTACTTC
TRBJ2-1 | TRBD1 | TRBV25-1 | NA | CASSEPLPGQGANEQFF | TGTGCCAGCAGTGAACCACTGCCGGGACAGGGGGCCAATGAGCAGTTCTTC
TRBJ2-2 | NA | TRBV30 | many | CAWSASVRGVGELFF | TGTGCCTGGAGTGCATCGGTTAGGGGGGTCGGGGAGCTGTTTTTT
TRBJ1-5 | NA | TRBV7-8 | many | CASSLLGRGLDEPQHF | TGTGCCAGCAGCTTATTGGGTAGGGGGTTGGATGAGCCCCAGCATTTT
TRBJ1-5 | NA | TRBV28 | NA | CASSLEGGINQPQHF | TGTGCCAGCAGTTTAGAGGGGGGGATCAATCAGCCCCAGCATTTT
TRBJ2-2 | TRBD2 | TRBV7-2 | many | CASSLGPGLAASTGELFF | TGTGCCAGCAGCTTAGGCCCGGGACTAGCGGCATCCACCGGGGAGCTGTTTTTT
TRBJ2-2 | NA | TRBV19 | NA | CASSIKVGDPTGELFF | TGTGCCAGTAGTATTAAAGTTGGCGACCCGACCGGGGAGCTGTTTTTT
TRBJ2-7 | NA | TRBV6-1 | few | CASSPGEEQYF | TGTGCCAGCTCCCCCGGGGAAGAGCAGTACTTC
TRBJ2-1 | TRBD2 | TRBV20-1 | NA | CSARDFQGTSGRAGYNEQFF | TGCAGTGCTAGAGATTTTCAGGGGACTAGCGGGAGGGCCGGGTACAATGAGCAGTTCTTC
TRBJ2-7 | TRBD2 | TRBV2 | many | CASIYREGSYEQYF | TGTGCCAGCATCTACCGGGAGGGGTCCTACGAGCAGTACTTC
TRBJ1-3 | NA | TRBV6-5 | NA | CASSYSYHFTGTSGDTIYF | TGTGCCAGCAGTTACTCGTATCATTTTACCGGGACATCTGGAGACACCATATATTTT
TRBJ2-3 | NA | TRBV14 | many | CASSQEPRHRSLGTDTQYF | TGTGCCAGCAGCCAAGAACCTCGGCACAGGTCCCTGGGCACAGATACGCAGTATTTT
TRBJ1-1 | TRBD1 | TRBV29-1 | NA | CSVRQGAGMNTEAFF | TGCAGCGTTCGGCAGGGGGCGGGGATGAACACTGAAGCTTTCTTT
TRBJ2-7 | NA | TRBV5-5 | many | CASSLGRRNYEQYF | TGTGCCAGCAGCTTGGGTAGACGGAACTACGAGCAGTACTTC
TRBJ2-7 | NA | TRBV20-1 | NA | CSAGGARAYEQYF | TGCAGTGCTGGGGGGGCAAGAGCCTACGAGCAGTACTTC
TRBJ2-5 | NA | TRBV7-2 | many | CASSLGPRETQYF | TGTGCCAGCAGCCTAGGCCCACGGGAGACCCAGTACTTC
TRBJ1-1 | TRBD1 | TRBV30 | many | CAWSLYRVRGQDTEAFF | TGTGCCTGGAGTCTGTATCGGGTAAGGGGGCAAGACACTGAAGCTTTCTTT
TRBJ2-7 | NA | TRBV3-1 | many | CASSQHALGQSLYEQYF | TGTGCCAGCAGCCAACATGCATTGGGACAATCCCTCTACGAGCAGTACTTC
TRBJ1-3 | NA | TRBV28 | NA | CASRGTNSGNTIYF | TGTGCCAGCAGGGGGACAAACTCTGGAAACACCATATATTTT
TRBJ1-2 | NA | TRBV7-9 | many | CASSLTDFDYGYTF | TGTGCCAGCAGCTTAACTGACTTTGACTATGGCTACACCTTC
TRBJ1-3 | NA | TRBV30 | few | CAWSYSSGNTIYF | TGTGCCTGGAGTTACAGCTCTGGAAACACCATATATTTT
TRBJ2-4 | NA | TRBV6-1 | few | CASRAVGAKNIQYF | TGTGCCAGCAGAGCGGTTGGTGCCAAAAACATTCAGTACTTC
TRBJ2-7 | TRBD2 | TRBV20-1 | many | CSAIWTSGREGRTYEQYF | TGCAGTGCTATATGGACTAGCGGGAGAGAGGGACGAACCTACGAGCAGTACTTC
TRBJ2-2 | TRBD2 | TRBV28 | NA | CASSPRLAGAGTGELFF | TGTGCCAGCAGTCCAAGACTAGCGGGAGCGGGCACCGGGGAGCTGTTTTTT
TRBJ2-3 | NA | TRBV12-3/TRBV12-4 | many | CASSFSARGGDTQYF | TGTGCCAGCAGTTTTAGCGCCCGGGGCGGTGATACGCAGTATTTT
TRBJ1-2 | NA | TRBV20-1 | many | CSASSGRRGYTF | TGCAGTGCCAGCTCGGGGCGCCGGGGCTACACCTTC
TRBJ1-4 | NA | TRBV27 | few | CASRHGLPGAATNEKLFF | TGTGCCAGCAGGCACGGTTTGCCGGGGGCTGCAACTAATGAAAAACTGTTTTTT
TRBJ2-7 | TRBD2 | TRBV25-1 | NA | CASSQTLGTSGRFHEQYF | TGTGCCAGCAGTCAAACCTTGGGGACTAGCGGGAGGTTTCACGAGCAGTACTTC
TRBJ2-1 | TRBD1 | TRBV28 | few | CASSTRQGLNEQFF | TGTGCCAGCAGTACACGACAGGGGCTCAATGAGCAGTTCTTC
TRBJ2-3 | NA | TRBV6-5 | many | CASSYGGLAASTDTQYF | TGTGCCAGCAGTTACGGAGGGTTAGCGGCTAGCACAGATACGCAGTATTTT
TRBJ1-2 | TRBD1 | TRBV5-1 | many | CASSLRQGHDGYTF | TGCGCCAGCAGCTTGCGACAGGGGCACGATGGCTACACCTTC
TRBJ2-1 | TRBD2 | TRBV24-1 | many | CATSVREGVNEQFF | TGTGCCACCAGTGTGCGGGAGGGGGTCAATGAGCAGTTCTTC
TRBJ2-1 | NA | TRBV18 | many | CASSPPGHYNEQFF | TGTGCCAGCTCACCACCGGGACACTACAATGAGCAGTTCTTC
TRBJ2-1 | NA | TRBV6-5 | few | CASSSSSSPYNEQFF | NA
TRBJ2-5 | NA | TRBV6-6 | NA | CASSYSTVETQYF | TGTGCCAGCAGTTACTCGACGGTAGAGACCCAGTACTTC
TRBJ2-2 | NA | TRBV11-2 | many | CASSPQVRDTGELFF | TGTGCCAGCAGCCCCCAGGTCCGGGACACCGGGGAGCTGTTTTTT
TRBJ2-7 | TRBD2 | TRBV6-9 | NA | CASSYGFGLAGAPEQYF | TGTGCCAGCAGTTACGGGTTCGGTCTAGCGGGAGCTCCCGAGCAGTACTTC
TRBJ2-3 | TRBD2 | TRBV5-4 | few | CASSFTGGGDTQYF | TGTGCCAGCAGCTTTACGGGGGGTGGGGATACGCAGTATTTT
TRBJ2-3 | TRBD2 | TRBV18 | many | CASSQYKREASTDTQYF | TGTGCCAGCTCACAGTACAAGCGGGAGGCAAGCACAGATACGCAGTATTTT
TRBJ1-1 | TRBD1 | TRBV5-1 | NA | CASSWDRGSNTEAFF | TGCGCCAGCAGCTGGGACAGGGGATCGAACACTGAAGCTTTCTTT
TRBJ2-5 | NA | TRBV9 | many | CASSVPGPQETQYF | TGTGCCAGCAGCGTTCCGGGACCACAAGAGACCCAGTACTTC
TRBJ2-3 | TRBD2 | TRBV27 | many | CASSLRLAGVRVTDTQYF | TGTGCCAGCAGTTTAAGACTAGCGGGAGTTAGGGTTACAGATACGCAGTATTTT
TRBJ2-7 | NA | TRBV4-2 | many | CASSQDPLGERDEQYF | TGTGCCAGCAGCCAAGATCCCCTAGGGGAGCGAGACGAGCAGTACTTC
TRBJ1-4 | NA | TRBV4-3 | NA | CASSRGWGGEKLFF | TGCGCCAGCAGTCGCGGGTGGGGTGGTGAAAAACTGTTTTTT
TRBJ2-3 | NA | TRBV2 | many | CASARILTHTDTQYF | TGTGCCAGCGCCCGAATCTTAACGCACACAGATACGCAGTATTTT
TRBJ1-5 | NA | TRBV7-3 | few | CASSPLRALIRPQHF | TGTGCCAGCAGCCCCCTCCGGGCCCTAATTCGCCCCCAGCATTTT